The clone carrying this T cell receptor beta chain was observed many times. Its antigen is undetermined. Unique molecular identifiers tagged the TCR beta cDNA libraries. Researchers reported about 500,000 cDNA molecules coming from about 0.98 to 11 million T cells. TCRdb re-called the PCR reads with MiXCR, one entry per CDR3 protein. The sample shows about 400,000 distinct CDR3 sequences, less than 35% of them seen only once. From germline, CDR1 is SEHNR and CDR2 FQNEAQ (reference sequence). CDR3 length equals 12 residues. Trimming shortened V by 8 bases and J by 4 bases, and 11 bases separated the two germline ends. This entry comes from a study of post-analysis software for immune sequencing data. Overall study findings and caveats: The five TRBV segments detected at higher frequency in patients than in controls included TRBV5-6, TRBV5-1 and TRBV20-1. Samples from one preparation batch, clustered by F measure, grouped strongly together.

This receptor was obtained from a girl aged 5-17 years with multiple sclerosis. Sequencing input: blood. The J gene is TRBJ1-2, the V gene TRBV7-9, with D perhaps matching TRBD1 (6 bases). The CDR3 sequence is CASQEGGYGYTF. DNA for the CDR3: TGTGCCAGCCAGGAGGGGGGCTATGGCTACACCTTC.